A single sample gave rise to the 19 T cell receptor beta chains below, sequenced in a study of Tregs in tolerant kidney transplant recipients. Assay: immunoSEQ multiplex PCR; the TCRdb copy retains only in-frame clones and omits some. The table lists roughly 53,000 clones. The sequencing used CD4+ T cells from blood, collected before the transplant. The receptor source for this set is a human donor who received a combined kidney and bone marrow transplant.

The CDR3 DNA, read in part, is TGTGCCAGCAGCTGGACAGGGGGCGGCAATCAGCCC. As protein: CASSWTGGGNQP. In full, the CDR3 is CASSWTGGGNQPQHF. V gene TRBV7-2 combines with J gene TRBJ1-5, with 11 positions matching TRBD1. Read data end 3 residues before the CDR3 end; the end is taken from the germline J gene. J gave up 2 bases and V 4 bases, and 1 base lay outside the gene matches. CDR3 length equals 15 residues. Germline values: CDR1 SGHTA, CDR2 FQGNSA.

The part of the CDR3 DNA that was read is TGTGCCAGCAGAACGGCCAGCGGTTACACAGATACG. This encodes CASRTASGYTDT. From start to end, the CDR3 is CASRTASGYTDTQYF. The V call is TRBV7-2, the J call TRBJ2-3, with D maybe TRBD2 (5 bases). Read sequence stops 3 residues before the CDR3 end, and the germline J gene provides the missing end. V lost 6 bases and J 2 bases, leaving 15 bases between the germline ends. From germline, CDR1 is SGHTA and CDR2 FQGNSA. This CDR3 is built from 15 residues.

Notes on this clone: The sequence runs out 3 residues before the end of the CDR3; the remainder is reconstructed from the germline J gene. The V gene is TRBV7-6, the J gene TRBJ2-5; D gene ambiguous. The V gene lost 2 bases and the J gene lost 5 bases, with 15 bases spanning the gap. Germline V gene data show CDR1 as SGHVS and CDR2 as FNYEAQ. The length of the CDR3 is 15 residues. The CDR3 reads CASSLPENRRETQYF. The CDR3 bases that were read are TGTGCCAGCAGCTTACCTGAAAACCGGCGGGAGACC.

As for this clone: The CDR3 end lies 3 residues beyond the end of the read and is filled in from the germline J gene. J is TRBJ1-4 and V is TRBV7-6; D unresolved. From germline, CDR1 is SGHVS and CDR2 FNYEAQ. Trimming removed 5 bases at V and 0 bases at J, with 10 bases between. This CDR3 contains 15 residues. Partial CDR3 DNA: TGTGCCAGCAGCCTCGGTCCTGCAACTAATGAAAAA. This gives the protein CASSLGPATNEK. The entire CDR3 protein reads CASSLGPATNEKLFF. Based on the CDR3 plus reference TRBV7-6 and TRBJ1-4, the full variable domain is GAGVSQSPRYKVTKRGQDVALRCDPISGHVSLYWYRQALGQGPEFLTYFNYEAQQDKSGLPNDRFSAERPEGSISTLTIQRTEQRDSAMYRCASSLGPATNEKLFFGSGTQLSVL.

With regard to this clone: The read ends 3 residues before the CDR3 terminus; that terminus is restored from the germline J gene. V usage is TRBV10-3 and J usage is TRBJ1-2; unclear D gene. CDR1 and CDR2 (germline): ENHRY, SYGVKD. The CDR3 sequence is 12 residues long. Partial CDR3 DNA: TGTGCCATCAGTGAGTCTGCGGAGGGC. Translated: CAISESAEG. The entire CDR3 protein reads CAISESAEGYTF.

With regard to this clone: The CDR3 end lies 3 residues beyond the end of the read and is filled in from the germline J gene. The rearrangement joins TRBV2 to TRBJ1-2; D remains ambiguous. The CDR3 totals 10 residues. Germline values: CDR1 SNHLY, CDR2 FYNNEI. The CDR3: CASRVRVYTF. CDR3 bases read: TGTGCCAGCAGAGTCAGAGTT.

To note about this clone: Read coverage stops 3 residues before the CDR3 terminus; the germline J gene supplies the remainder. The chain employs TRBV2 and TRBJ1-2, with a tentative D call TRBD1 (5 bases). This CDR3 is built from 13 residues. CDR1 is SNHLY, CDR2 FYNNEI, per germline. V lost 7 bases and J 4 bases, leaving 13 bases between the germline ends. The chain's CDR3 is CASIPGVGYGYTF. CDR3 DNA, as far as it was read: TGTGCCAGCATACCGGGGGTTGGCTATGGC.

As to this clone: The read gets to within 3 residues of the CDR3 end, and the germline J gene fills in the rest. The chain combines TRBV19 with TRBJ1-3; the D gene is possibly TRBD1 (5 bases). This CDR3 contains 13 residues. Deletions cut 5 bases from V and 2 bases from J, with 7 bases between. In germline, CDR1 is LNHDA, CDR2 SQIVND (reference sequence). The sequenced part of the CDR3 DNA is TGTGCCAGTAGTCAGGGTACTGGAAACACC. Protein sequence: CASSQGTGNT. The entire CDR3 protein reads CASSQGTGNTIYF.

As for this clone: The read ends 3 residues before the CDR3 terminus; that terminus is restored from the germline J gene. The V call is TRBV20-1, the J call TRBJ2-7; 8 positions match TRBD1. The germline gives CDR1 DFQATT, CDR2 SNEGSKA (reference sequence). Unmatched junction bases numbered 3, after V lost 5 bases and J lost 3 bases. This CDR3 is 12 amino acids long. CDR3 residues: CSAYRGIYEQYF. Partial CDR3 DNA: TGCAGTGCTTACAGGGGGATCTACGAG.

Comment on this clone: The CDR3 end is not reached by the read, which stops 3 residues before it; the germline J gene fills it in. The chain uses TRBV7-6 and TRBJ2-7, with 11 bases lining up with TRBD1. V lost 7 bases to trimming and J lost 6 bases; unmatched junction nucleotides: 8. CDR1 is SGHVS, CDR2 FNYEAQ, per germline. The CDR3 runs to 14 residues. The part of the CDR3 DNA that was read is TGTGCCAGCACCCAAGGGGACAGGGGGTCCGAG. It codes for CASTQGDRGSE. The whole CDR3 reads CASTQGDRGSEQYF.

Concerning this clone itself: The read halts 3 residues ahead of the CDR3 end, with the missing end drawn from the germline J gene. The chain has TRBV5-1 and TRBJ1-6; the D is unclear. Trimming removed 4 bases at V and 1 base at J, with 9 bases between. The CDR3 loop spans 15 amino acids. Germline CDR1 and CDR2: SGHRS and YFSETQ. The chain's CDR3 is CASSPSGSYNSPLHF. The sequenced part of the CDR3 DNA is TGCGCCAGCAGCCCTTCGGGGTCCTATAATTCACCC.

To note about this clone: Coverage ceases 3 residues before the CDR3 finishes, and the germline J gene fills in the end. The V call is TRBV19, the J call TRBJ2-6; 9 bases map to TRBD1. V dropped 4 bases and J dropped 0; count of bases not matched to a gene: 7. From germline, CDR1 is LNHDA and CDR2 SQIVND (reference sequence). The CDR3 covers 18 residues. The CDR3 DNA, read in part, is TGTGCCAGTAGTAGGGGGGACAGGGCAATCTCTGGGGCCAACGTC. Translating gives CASSRGDRAISGANV. The whole CDR3 region reads CASSRGDRAISGANVLTF.

On this clone itself: The read falls 3 residues short of the CDR3 end, and the missing part is taken from the germline J gene. The chain has TRBV6-2 or TRBV6-3 and TRBJ2-7, with D uncertain. V lost 4 bases and J lost 4, with 20 bases in between. CDR3 length: 16 amino acids. CDR1 is MNHEY and CDR2 is SVGEGT in the germline V gene. The CDR3: CASSSPGGVPLYEQYF. Partial CDR3 DNA: TGTGCCAGCAGTTCCCCAGGTGGAGTACCTCTTTACGAG.

In the case of this clone: The CDR3 goes on 3 residues after the read ends, and that part is filled in from the germline J gene. The chain carries TRBV7-2 and TRBJ2-3, with 10 bases matching TRBD2. Per the germline V gene, CDR1 is SGHTA and CDR2 is FQGNSA. The CDR3 sequence is 15 residues long. The J segment lost 0 bases and the V segment lost 5 bases, leaving 2 bases of the junction unmatched. CDR3 bases read: TGTGCCAGCAGCCGGACTAGCGGTAGCACAGATACG. Residues: CASSRTSGSTDT. The complete CDR3 reads CASSRTSGSTDTQYF.

Regarding this clone: The observed sequence ends 3 residues before the CDR3 terminus, with the missing tail filled in from the germline J gene. The chain combines TRBV5-6 with TRBJ1-1; 7 nucleotides align to TRBD1. The CDR3 runs 14 residues. Trimming removed 1 base from V and 3 bases from J; junction bases left unmatched: 3. In germline, CDR1 is SGHDT, CDR2 YYEEEE. The CDR3 bases that were read are TGTGCCAGCAGCTTGACAGGGGAAGACACTGAA. The encoded protein is CASSLTGEDTE. The full CDR3 protein reads CASSLTGEDTEAFF.

In regard to this clone: The DNA ends 3 residues before the CDR3 does, and the rest of the CDR3 is filled in from the germline J gene. The J gene is TRBJ1-5, the V gene TRBV7-8, with D perhaps TRBD1 (6 bases). Trimming removed 1 base from V and 0 bases from J, with 13 bases in between. CDR1 is SGHVS and CDR2 is FQNEAQ in the germline V gene. CDR3 length: 17 amino acids. The CDR3 DNA, read in part, is TGTGCCAGCAGCTTAGAGGGGCAGGGGTATAGCAATCAGCCC. It codes for CASSLEGQGYSNQP. The whole CDR3 sequence reads CASSLEGQGYSNQPQHF. Complete variable domain (other parts from reference TRBV7-8 and TRBJ1-5): GAGVSQSPRYKVAKRGQDVALRCDPISGHVSLFWYQQALGQGPEFLTYFQNEAQLDKSGLPSDRFFAERPEGSVSTLKIQRTQQEDSAVYLCASSLEGQGYSNQPQHFGDGTRLSIL.

With respect to this clone: The read terminates 3 residues ahead of where the CDR3 ends, so the germline J gene completes it. The chain carries TRBV7-2 and TRBJ2-1; D remains ambiguous. Germline lookup yields CDR1 SGHTA and CDR2 FQGNSA. The CDR3 extends over 12 amino acids. Trimming took 8 bases from V and 8 from J, leaving 13 bases between them. The CDR3 here is CASRPPADEQFF. The covered CDR3 bases are TGTGCCAGCCGCCCCCCGGCGGATGAG.

Notes on this clone: The read ends 3 residues before the CDR3 terminus; that terminus is restored from the germline J gene. The chain recombines TRBV20-1 with TRBJ2-3; 7 bases fit TRBD2. Germline V CDR1 and CDR2: DFQATT, SNEGSKA (reference sequence). The CDR3 runs to 11 residues. The sequenced CDR3 bases are TGCAGTGCCCCGACTAGCAGCACG. It yields the protein CSAPTSST. In full, the CDR3 is CSAPTSSTQYF.

With regard to this clone: The read is 3 residues too short to cover the CDR3 end, so that end is filled in from the germline J gene. V usage is TRBV19 and J usage is TRBJ1-1; 10 bases match TRBD1. From germline, CDR1 is LNHDA and CDR2 SQIVND (reference sequence). The CDR3 is made up of 13 amino acids. The trim removed 7 bases at V and 4 bases at J, leaving 3 bases unmatched. CDR3 DNA, as far as it was read: TGTGCCAGTACCTGGGACAGGGGCACTGAA. It encodes CASTWDRGTE. Given in full, the CDR3 is CASTWDRGTEAFF.